This entry lists 32 T cell receptor beta chains sequenced from one sample in a study of blood T cells in healthy people across ages. For the second PCR, which ran for about 6 to 11 cycles, a sample-barcoded 5' primer and a J-beta primer mix were used. TCRdb reprocessed the 5' RACE reads via MiXCR and lists one record per CDR3 protein. Altogether some 700,000 distinct CDR3 sequences are present, 20% to 25% being singletons, with the ten largest covering 20% to 25%. The source material was blood. The receptor source for this set is a man in his 70s in good health.

This clonotype was seen a few times. The rearrangement joins TRBV6-5 to TRBJ1-2; possible D gene TRBD1, 5 bases. The CDR3 runs 14 residues. Trimming left V 5 bases short and J 5 bases short, with 15 bases between. Germline V gene data show CDR1 as MNHEY and CDR2 as SVGAGI. In DNA form, the CDR3 reads TGTGCCAGCAGTAATTACGGGACGCCATATGGCTACACCTTC. Translation: CASSNYGTPYGYTF.

The chain links TRBV5-1 to TRBJ2-2, with D perhaps being TRBD1 or TRBD2 (5 bases each). Per germline, CDR1 SGHRS and CDR2 YFSETQ. The ends were cut back, 4 bases at V and 0 bases at J, with 13 bases in the middle. The CDR3 sequence is 16 residues long. CDR3 region: CASSRDGASNTGELFF. The CDR3 DNA follows: TGCGCCAGCAGCCGAGACGGGGCTTCGAACACCGGGGAGCTGTTTTTT.

V and J are TRBV6-5 and TRBJ2-5; possibly TRBD2 for D (5 bases). The DNA end is more similar to TRBJ2-1, so the J call may be wrong. The CDR3 covers 12 residues. From germline, CDR1 is MNHEY and CDR2 SVGAGI. Here the CDR3 reads CASRDRANEQFF. Here the CDR3 DNA reads TGTGCCAGCCGGGATCGCGCAAATGAGCAGTTCTTC.

This sequence joins TRBV9 and TRBJ2-3; 15 nucleotides agree with TRBD2. CDR1 and CDR2 (germline): SGDLS, YYNGEE. The CDR3 length is 16 residues. With V trimmed by 2 bases and J by 4 bases, 2 bases remained unmatched. CDR3 sequence reads: CASSVGLAGGPDTQYF. CDR3 nucleotide sequence: TGTGCCAGCAGCGTCGGACTAGCGGGGGGGCCAGATACGCAGTATTTT.

Only a few counts were recorded for this clonotype. The rearrangement uses TRBV7-9 and TRBJ1-1; weak D call: TRBD1 (5 bases). Germline assignment: CDR1 SEHNR and CDR2 FQNEAQ (reference sequence). The CDR3 is made up of 14 amino acids. V was clipped by 5 bases and J by 0 bases, with 10 bases between them. CDR3 bases: TGTGCCAGCAGCAAGATACAGGTGAACACTGAAGCTTTCTTT. This sequence encodes CASSKIQVNTEAFF.

This chain links TRBV12-3 or TRBV12-4 with TRBJ1-6, with 10 bases aligning to TRBD1. J gave up 10 bases and V 7 bases, and 10 bases lay outside the gene matches. The CDR3 is 15 amino acids. CDR3 sequence: CASTGSGTGASPLHF. As DNA, the CDR3 is TGTGCCAGCACCGGATCCGGGACAGGGGCCTCACCCCTCCACTTT.

Notes on this clonotype: The junction does not match germline at one end; this may be a read error. This rearrangement joins TRBV6-5 to TRBJ2-1; 12 positions match TRBD2. From germline, CDR1 is MNHEY and CDR2 SVGAGI. The CDR3 extends over 16 amino acids. The chain's CDR3 is CASGYSSGGAYNEQFF. The CDR3 DNA sequence: TGTGCCAGCGGTTACTCTAGCGGGGGGGCCTACAATGAGCAGTTCTTC.

This chain uses TRBV20-1 with TRBJ2-3; D is possibly TRBD1 (5 bases). This CDR3 region has 14 residues. The germline V gene has CDR1 DFQATT and CDR2 SNEGSKA (reference sequence). V shed 1 base and J shed 1 base, with 9 bases lying between them. The CDR3, as DNA: TGCAGTGCTAGAGGACAGCGTGGCACAGATACGCAGTATTTT. As protein: CSARGQRGTDTQYF.

There are a few counts of this clonotype. J is TRBJ2-1 and V is TRBV18; the match to TRBD2 covers 9 bases. Germline loops: CDR1 KGHSH, CDR2 LQKENI. After removal of 4 bases from V and 5 bases from J, the junction contained 6 bases not matched to a gene. The CDR3 runs 15 residues. The CDR3 sequence is CASSQSGGPNNEQFF. CDR3 in DNA: TGTGCCAGCTCACAGAGCGGGGGGCCCAACAATGAGCAGTTCTTC.

The rearrangement links TRBV2 to TRBJ2-1; 7 nucleotides line up with TRBD2. Germline V gives CDR1 SNHLY, CDR2 FYNNEI. Trimming took 1 base from V and 9 from J; bases not matched to a gene: 6. The CDR3 is 14 residues long. This CDR3 reads CASSEEASGSEQFF. CDR3 coding DNA: TGTGCCAGCAGTGAAGAGGCTAGCGGATCTGAGCAGTTCTTC. Supplemented by reference TRBV2 and TRBJ2-1, the full variable domain reads EPEVTQTPSHQVTQMGQEVILRCVPISNHLYFYWYRQILGQKVEFLVSFYNNEISEKSEIFDDQFSVERPDGSNFTLKIRSTKLEDSAMYFCASSEEASGSEQFFGPGTRLTVL.

J is TRBJ1-4 and V is TRBV6-6; D is ambiguous. V lost 6 bases and J lost 8, with 16 bases in between. CDR3 length equals 14 residues. CDR1 and CDR2 (germline): MNHNY, SVGAGI (reference sequence). CDR3 in DNA: TGTGCCAGCAGGCGACATGACCAAGGCGAAAAACTGTTTTTT. It encodes CASRRHDQGEKLFF.

This clonotype occurred a few times. The V call is TRBV2, the J call TRBJ2-5; 7 nucleotides match TRBD2. With 2 bases clipped from V and 7 bases from J, the junction kept 7 bases outside the gene matches. The CDR3 covers 14 residues. Per germline, CDR1 SNHLY and CDR2 FYNNEI. The CDR3 DNA follows: TGTGCCAGCAGTGAATCGGGCGGGAGTTGGACCCAGTACTTC. Translation: CASSESGGSWTQYF.

This CDR3 reads CASSGGTLKTQYF. The CDR3 DNA follows: TGCGCCAGCAGCGGCGGGACTTTGAAGACCCAGTACTTC. This sequence joins TRBV5-1 and TRBJ2-5; a weak D match, TRBD2 (6 bases). The V end lost 4 bases, the J end lost 6 bases, and 13 bases lay between the germline ends. The CDR3 runs to 13 residues. CDR1 is SGHRS, CDR2 YFSETQ, per germline.

A few counts support this clonotype. The J gene is TRBJ2-3, the V gene TRBV5-1; 8 bases agree with TRBD2. This CDR3 spans 15 amino acids. The V and J ends lost 4 bases and 0 bases, in that order; junction bases with no gene match: 4. CDR1 and CDR2 from the germline V gene are SGHRS and YFSETQ. CDR3 loop: CASSAASGSTDTQYF. The CDR3 bases are TGCGCCAGCAGCGCCGCTAGCGGGAGCACAGATACGCAGTATTTT.

The chain uses TRBV7-6 and TRBJ2-2; TRBD1 matches at 8 bases. Germline V gives CDR1 SGHVS, CDR2 FNYEAQ. This CDR3 is built from 14 residues. V dropped 5 bases and J dropped 6; count of bases not matched to a gene: 5. In nucleotides, the CDR3 is TGTGCCAGCAGCCCGGGGACAGGCTCCGGGGAGCTGTTTTTT. Encoded protein: CASSPGTGSGELFF.

The chain links TRBV7-8 to TRBJ2-3, with D possibly TRBD1 on 6 matching bases. The CDR3 is made up of 15 amino acids. V lost 4 bases and J 2 bases, leaving 13 bases between the germline ends. Germline V gene data show CDR1 as SGHVS and CDR2 as FQNEAQ. CDR3 sequence (DNA): TGTGCCAGCAGCTCAAGGGGGTTTTCCACAGATACGCAGTATTTT. It yields the protein CASSSRGFSTDTQYF.

The V call is TRBV5-1, the J call TRBJ2-1, with a possible D match to TRBD2 (6 bases). Germline-derived CDR1 and CDR2 are SGHRS and YFSETQ. The CDR3 sequence is 15 residues long. Trimming left V 5 bases short and J 0 bases short, with 12 bases between. As DNA, the CDR3 is TGCGCCAGCAGTTCCGGGAGAGACTCCTACAATGAGCAGTTCTTC. This translates into CASSSGRDSYNEQFF.

This clonotype was seen a single time. The chain joins TRBV20-1 to TRBJ2-4; D might be TRBD2 (6 bases). The V end lost 0 bases, the J end lost 3 bases, and 9 bases lay between the germline ends. Germline CDR1 reads DFQATT; CDR2 reads SNEGSKA (reference sequence). The CDR3 extends over 14 amino acids. CDR3 residues: CSARDGGGKNIQYF. As DNA, the CDR3 is TGCAGTGCTAGAGATGGGGGAGGCAAAAACATTCAGTACTTC.

This clonotype has a handful of counts. The rearrangement links TRBV5-1 to TRBJ2-6, with D possibly being TRBD2 (6 bases). Germline V gene lookup returns CDR1 SGHRS and CDR2 YFSETQ. The V gene lost 2 bases and the J gene lost 0 bases, with 15 bases spanning the gap. The CDR3 length is 18 residues. As DNA, the CDR3 is TGCGCCAGCAGCTTTGTGGGACTCTCCCTCTCTGGGGCCAACGTCCTGACTTTC. Residues: CASSFVGLSLSGANVLTF.

This chain links TRBV10-2 with TRBJ2-3, with 8 bases matching TRBD2. CDR3 size: 19 residues. The germline V gene encodes CDR1 WSHSY and CDR2 SAAADI. V lost 2 bases, J lost 6 bases, and 19 bases stayed unmatched. CDR3 protein: CASSEERGLVNSGLDTQYF. The CDR3 nucleotides are TGCGCCAGCAGTGAGGAGAGGGGACTAGTGAATAGCGGCCTTGATACGCAGTATTTT.

The gene calls are TRBV7-2 and TRBJ1-5; D gene uncertain. CDR1 and CDR2 (germline): SGHTA, FQGNSA. The V end lost 5 bases, the J end lost 3 bases, and 5 bases lay between the germline ends. This CDR3 has 12 residues. The CDR3 sequence is CASSITNQPQHF. The CDR3 bases are TGTGCCAGCAGCATCACCAATCAGCCCCAGCATTTT.

This chain uses TRBV5-1 with TRBJ2-5; 12 nucleotides match TRBD2. This CDR3 is 16 amino acids long. Trimming removed 4 bases from V and 5 bases from J; junction bases left unmatched: 9. Per the germline V gene, CDR1 is SGHRS and CDR2 is YFSETQ. For the CDR3, the DNA is TGCGCCAGCAGCCCTATAAGACTAGCGGGGGCGGAGACCCAGTACTTC. Translation gives CASSPIRLAGAETQYF.

The chain uses TRBV12-3 or TRBV12-4 and TRBJ1-5; D is undetermined. CDR3 length: 14 residues. Trimming took off 6 bases at V and 6 bases at J, with 15 bases between the two ends. The CDR3 DNA is TGTGCCAGCAGCACCGGACTTTCTACTCAGCCCCAGCATTTT. Residues: CASSTGLSTQPQHF.

About this clonotype: A much larger clone sits a single nucleotide away, making a read error possible. The rearrangement links TRBV20-1 to TRBJ1-4, with TRBD1 as a possible D gene (5 bases). CDR1 and CDR2 from the germline V gene are DFQATT and SNEGSKA (reference sequence). The CDR3 spans 14 residues. V lost 7 bases to trimming and J lost 10 bases, with 22 bases between them. For the CDR3, the DNA is TGCAGTGTTAGGTCCCCCGGGGCTGCAGGAAAACTGTTTTTT. Its protein is CSVRSPGAAGKLFF.

The chain uses TRBV15 and TRBJ2-1, with TRBD2 matching over 7 bases. Germline CDR1 LNHNV, CDR2 YYDKDF (reference sequence). The CDR3 contains 15 residues. V dropped 1 base and J dropped 3; count of bases not matched to a gene: 3. CDR3 sequence (DNA): TGTGCCACCAGCAGAGGGGGAGGGTTCTACAATGAGCAGTTCTTC. It codes for CATSRGGGFYNEQFF.

V usage is TRBV12-3 or TRBV12-4 and J usage is TRBJ2-5, with a weak D call TRBD1 (6 bases). Deletions cut 3 bases from V and 2 bases from J, with 16 bases between. This CDR3 comprises 16 residues. The CDR3 sequence is CASSLGFRGTQETQYF. CDR3 nucleotides: TGTGCCAGCAGTTTGGGCTTCAGGGGAACGCAAGAGACCCAGTACTTC.

The chain couples TRBV7-3 to TRBJ1-1, with D possibly matching TRBD1 (5 bases). V gave up 1 base and J gave up 8 bases, with 11 bases separating them. This CDR3 is built from 13 residues. Germline CDR1 and CDR2: SGHTA and FQGTGA. CDR3 DNA sequence: TGTGCCAGCAGCTTAATGGGGGATTCCGAAGCTTTCTTT. Protein product: CASSLMGDSEAFF.

The gene calls are TRBV4-2 and TRBJ1-6, with D unclear. The V and J ends lost 0 bases and 5 bases respectively, with 11 bases between them. Germline V CDR1 and CDR2: LGHNA, YNFKEQ. The CDR3 is made up of 16 amino acids. The CDR3 sequence is CASSQESGKNNSPLHF. The CDR3 coding sequence is TGTGCCAGCAGCCAAGAGTCTGGGAAAAATAATTCACCCCTCCACTTT.

This clonotype was counted only a few times. The gene calls are TRBV28 and TRBJ2-5; 10 positions match TRBD1. The germline V gene encodes CDR1 MDHEN and CDR2 SYDVKM. The CDR3 loop spans 14 amino acids. Unmatched junction bases numbered 7, after V lost 7 bases and J lost 5 bases. The DNA of the CDR3 is TGTGCCAGCAACCCGACAGGGGGCGGGGAGACCCAGTACTTC. Residues: CASNPTGGGETQYF.

The chain links TRBV7-9 to TRBJ2-4; perhaps D is TRBD1 or TRBD2 (5 bases each). The CDR3 extends over 13 amino acids. Trimming removed 5 bases at V and 9 bases at J, with 14 bases between. Germline-derived CDR1 and CDR2 are SEHNR and FQNEAQ (reference sequence). This CDR3 reads CASSAGTGGIQYF. The CDR3 DNA is TGTGCCAGCAGCGCCGGGACGGGCGGCATTCAGTACTTC.

The table lists this clonotype with a few counts. This rearrangement joins TRBV15 to TRBJ2-5, with D hard to call. From germline, CDR1 is LNHNV and CDR2 YYDKDF (reference sequence). This CDR3 contains 14 residues. With 4 bases removed from V and 4 bases from J, the gap between germline ends came to 13 bases. The CDR3: CATSNGLGRETQYF. CDR3 coding DNA: TGTGCCACCAGCAATGGGTTAGGACGAGAGACCCAGTACTTC.

Of note for this clonotype: Its ends do not fully match the called genes, so a read error is possible. This rearrangement joins TRBV9 to TRBJ1-6; D gene unclear. CDR1 is SGDLS, CDR2 YYNGEE, per germline. This CDR3 is built from 15 residues. In nucleotides, the CDR3 is TGTGCCAGCAGCCCAGGTCTCTCCTATAATTCACCCCTCTACTTT. It yields the protein CASSPGLSYNSPLYF.